The clone carrying this T cell receptor (beta chain) was recorded many times. This entry is derived from a study of regulatory T cells in long-lasting Graves disease. With iRepertoire HTBI primers and Arm-PCR of CDR3 regions, TCR beta libraries were built. TCRdb reprocessed the multiplex PCR reads with MiXCR, giving one entry per CDR3 protein. The sample lists about 220,000 distinct CDR3 sequences, around 19% seen once, with about 12% in the top ten. Time point: newly diagnosed GD, antithyroid drugs for less than 3 months. TCR sequences were obtained from RNA taken from PBMCs. Another study also made use of these data, one on T cells in Graves' hyperthyroidism and ophthalmopathy.

This material consisted of peripheral blood mononuclear cells (PBMCs), taken at new diagnosis, from a patient treated with antithyroid drugs. This clonotype originated in a woman in her thirties with Graves disease.

DNA of the CDR3: TGTGCCAGCAGCGTACAAGGACAGGGGTTCGCTGAAGCTTTCTTT. Its translation: CASSVQGQGFAEAFF. The genes are TRBV7-2 and TRBJ1-1, with TRBD1 identical over 9 bases. In germline, CDR1 is SGHTA, CDR2 FQGNSA. Trimming removed 5 bases from V and 6 bases from J; junction bases left unmatched: 10. This CDR3 contains 15 residues.